One and the same sample provided the 29 T cell receptor beta chains below, sequenced in a study of T cells in Graves' hyperthyroidism and ophthalmopathy. TCR beta CDR3 region amplification was performed from RNA transcripts. HTBI primers were employed in a first-round RT-PCR of the TCR CDR3. Each CDR3 protein is one row after TCRdb ran MiXCR on the multiplex PCR reads. The table has hundreds of thousands of distinct CDR3 sequences, 35% to 40% seen once. Input material: blood. These receptors were obtained from a man between 18 and 35 years old with Graves' hyperthyroidism.

This clonotype was detected ten times or more. This chain connects TRBV29-1 to TRBJ2-5; 8 nucleotides align to TRBD2. The CDR3 runs 13 residues. The J segment lost 3 bases and the V segment lost 8 bases, leaving 8 bases of the junction unmatched. Germline V gene sequence: CDR1 SQVTM, CDR2 ANQGSEA. CDR3 sequence (DNA): TGCAGCTCACTTACGGGACTAGAAGAGACCCAGTACTTC. Translation: CSSLTGLEETQYF. The entire variable domain, with the rest obtained from reference TRBV29-1 and TRBJ2-5, is as follows: SAVISQKPSRDICQRGTSLTIQCQVDSQVTMMFWYRQQPGQSLTLIATANQGSEATYESGFVIDKFPISRPNLTFSTLTVSNMSPEDSSIYLCSSLTGLEETQYFGPGTRLLVL.

This clonotype occurred many times. The chain uses TRBV7-9 and TRBJ2-5; D remains unclear. With 5 bases removed from V and 0 bases from J, the gap between germline ends came to 7 bases. The CDR3 loop spans 13 amino acids. Looked up from germline, CDR1 is SEHNR and CDR2 is FQNEAQ (reference sequence). The CDR3 loop is CASSSPYQETQYF. CDR3 nucleotides: TGTGCCAGCAGCAGTCCGTACCAAGAGACCCAGTACTTC.

This clonotype was seen ten or more times. This chain connects TRBV2 to TRBJ2-5; 8 bases are shared with TRBD1. V trimming: 1 base; J trimming: 4 bases; junction bases outside the gene matches: 2. There are 14 residues in the CDR3. CDR1 and CDR2 (germline): SNHLY, FYNNEI. This CDR3 reads CASSEGRGRETQYF. CDR3 coding DNA: TGTGCCAGCAGTGAAGGCAGGGGGCGAGAGACCCAGTACTTC. The complete variable domain, with remaining parts taken from reference TRBV2 and TRBJ2-5, reads EPEVTQTPSHQVTQMGQEVILRCVPISNHLYFYWYRQILGQKVEFLVSFYNNEISEKSEIFDDQFSVERPDGSNFTLKIRSTKLEDSAMYFCASSEGRGRETQYFGPGTRLLVL.

The rearrangement links TRBV28 to TRBJ1-5; 11 nucleotides match TRBD1. The CDR3 is 15 amino acids. CDR1 is MDHEN, CDR2 SYDVKM, per germline. J was trimmed by 9 bases and V by 6 bases; bases with no gene match: 10. DNA for the CDR3: TGTGCCAGCAGCGGCGGGACAGGGGGGCCTCGGCCCCAGCATTTT. It specifies CASSGGTGGPRPQHF.

The chain links TRBV11-1 to TRBJ2-7; no clear D gene. The V gene's germline CDR1 is SGHAT and CDR2 FQDESV (reference sequence). The V end was cut by 3 bases, the J end by 0 bases, with 9 bases between. This CDR3 has 14 residues. The CDR3 DNA reads as TGTGCCAGCAGCTTTGGCATGAGCTCCTACGAGCAGTACTTC. It encodes CASSFGMSSYEQYF.

This clonotype was found a few times. The gene calls are TRBV7-3 and TRBJ1-2; no definite D call. The CDR3 consists of 13 residues. From germline, CDR1 is SGHTA and CDR2 FQGTGA. Trimming took off 5 bases at V and 10 bases at J, with 17 bases between the two ends. The CDR3 coding sequence is TGTGCCAGCAGCCTCGGTGGGGTCATAGACTACACCTTC. This sequence encodes CASSLGGVIDYTF.

V usage is TRBV7-2 and J usage is TRBJ2-5, with TRBD2 matching over 7 bases. The CDR3 sequence is 16 residues long. V lost 4 bases to trimming and J lost 1 base; unmatched junction nucleotides: 9. Germline V lookup: CDR1 SGHTA, CDR2 FQGNSA. The CDR3 region is CASSYVAGDPQETQYF. CDR3 DNA sequence: TGTGCCAGCAGCTATGTCGCGGGGGACCCCCAAGAGACCCAGTACTTC. Drawing the rest from reference TRBV7-2 and TRBJ2-5, the complete variable domain is GAGVSQSPSNKVTEKGKDVELRCDPISGHTALYWYRQSLGQGLEFLIYFQGNSAPDKSGLPSDRFSAERTGGSVSTLTIQRTQQEDSAVYLCASSYVAGDPQETQYFGPGTRLLVL.

Here the CDR3 DNA reads TGCGCCAGCAGCCAAGCCGTCGGTGGCTACGAGCAGTACTTC. It encodes CASSQAVGGYEQYF. The chain couples TRBV4-1 to TRBJ2-7; D uncertain. This CDR3 is built from 14 residues. V was cut by 1 base and J by 3 bases, with 10 bases left in between. In germline, CDR1 is MGHRA, CDR2 YSYEKL.

This chain links TRBV20-1 with TRBJ1-1; D call uncertain. The V end was cut by 0 bases, the J end by 8 bases, with 16 bases between. CDR1 is DFQATT and CDR2 is SNEGSKA in the germline V gene (reference sequence). The CDR3 is 14 residues long. Here the CDR3 DNA reads TGCAGTGCTAGAGATACGGGGTCTGGGCCAGAAGCTTTCTTT. Its protein product is CSARDTGSGPEAFF.

This clonotype showed up many times. The chain recombines TRBV20-1 with TRBJ2-2, with D uncertain. Germline CDR1 reads DFQATT; CDR2 reads SNEGSKA (reference sequence). This CDR3 region has 14 residues. The V end lost 0 bases, the J end lost 5 bases, and 10 bases lay between the germline ends. CDR3 sequence (DNA): TGCAGTGCTAGAGATCGCCCGATGACCGGGGAGCTGTTTTTT. Protein product: CSARDRPMTGELFF.

The V call is TRBV12-3 or TRBV12-4, the J call TRBJ1-1, with 8 bases aligning to TRBD1. The trim removed 6 bases at V and 4 bases at J, leaving 10 bases unmatched. The CDR3 consists of 15 residues. CDR3 region: CASSLARQGITEAFF. DNA of the CDR3: TGTGCCAGCAGCCTAGCTCGACAGGGGATCACTGAAGCTTTCTTT.

This clonotype was found a few times. The rearrangement links TRBV4-1 to TRBJ2-7; D gene ambiguous. CDR1 is MGHRA and CDR2 is YSYEKL in the germline V gene. Trimming removed 0 bases at V and 9 bases at J, with 6 bases between. CDR3 length: 11 amino acids. This CDR3 is CASSQESVQYF. CDR3 sequence (DNA): TGCGCCAGCAGCCAAGAATCCGTGCAGTACTTC.

The chain recombines TRBV2 with TRBJ2-7, with TRBD1 matching over 11 bases. The CDR3 length is 15 residues. Germline V gene sequence: CDR1 SNHLY, CDR2 FYNNEI. Unmatched junction bases numbered 5, after V lost 3 bases and J lost 4 bases. DNA of the CDR3: TGTGCCAGCAGTGAGGGGACAGGGGGTATGTACGAGCAGTACTTC. Translated, it gives CASSEGTGGMYEQYF.

About this clonotype: At one boundary the junction diverges from the germline segment, which might be a read error. The V gene is TRBV9, the J gene TRBJ2-7; TRBD1 agrees at 8 bases. This CDR3 is built from 15 residues. CDR1 and CDR2 (germline): SGDLS, YYNGEE. Here the CDR3 DNA reads TGCGCCAGCAGCCTTTTGACAGGGGCGACCTACGAGCAGTACTTC. It translates to CASSLLTGATYEQYF.

The rearrangement joins TRBV19 to TRBJ1-4; D unresolved. The CDR3 is 14 amino acids. The V gene's germline CDR1 is LNHDA and CDR2 SQIVND (reference sequence). Trimming shortened V by 7 bases and J by 5 bases, and 14 bases separated the two germline ends. The CDR3: CASNLPNYNEKLFF. The CDR3 bases are TGTGCCAGTAACCTACCGAACTACAATGAAAAACTGTTTTTT.

The genes are TRBV10-3 and TRBJ1-2; weak D call: TRBD1 (6 bases). V lost 2 bases to trimming and J lost 7 bases, with 11 bases between them. CDR1 and CDR2 from the germline V gene are ENHRY and SYGVKD. The CDR3 loop spans 13 amino acids. CDR3 sequence reads: CAISEDRQTGYTF. CDR3 DNA: TGTGCCATCAGTGAGGACAGGCAGACTGGCTACACCTTC.

A note on this clonotype: A much bigger clone sits one base away, suggesting this may be a read error. CDR3 sequence: CASIEVASNQPQHF. DNA of the CDR3: TGTGCCAGCATTGAAGTAGCGAGCAATCAGCCCCAGCATTTT. V usage is TRBV2 and J usage is TRBJ1-5; D ambiguous. This CDR3 has 14 amino acids. Germline V gives CDR1 SNHLY, CDR2 FYNNEI.

The rearrangement joins TRBV5-1 to TRBJ1-1; D gene uncertain. From germline, CDR1 is SGHRS and CDR2 YFSETQ. The CDR3 has 15 amino acids. Trimming stripped 4 bases from V and 0 bases from J, with 13 bases between. The CDR3 loop is CASSQSGLMNTEAFF. CDR3 coding DNA: TGCGCCAGCAGCCAATCGGGTCTCATGAACACTGAAGCTTTCTTT.

Concerning this clonotype itself: This may be a read error, as it is one base from a much larger clone. The rearrangement joins TRBV14 to TRBJ2-7; the D gene is possibly TRBD2 (5 bases). This CDR3 region has 13 residues. CDR1 and CDR2 (germline): SGHDN, FVKESK. The CDR3 loop reads CAGSQELGWEQYF. CDR3 nucleotide sequence: TGTGCCGGCAGCCAAGAACTAGGCTGGGAGCAGTACTTC.

The J gene is TRBJ1-1, the V gene TRBV6-2 or TRBV6-3, with D unresolved. V lost 6 bases, J lost 7 bases, and 12 bases lay in between. Germline V CDR1 and CDR2: MNHEY, SVGEGT. The CDR3 has 12 amino acids. The CDR3 DNA reads TGTGCCAGCAGCCCCACTACGCGTGAAGCTTTCTTT. Encoded protein: CASSPTTREAFF.

Ten or more counts support this clonotype. V is TRBV13 and J is TRBJ1-2, with TRBD1 as a possible D gene (5 bases). V was pared by 4 bases and J by 8 bases, with 14 bases between. Germline V gene data show CDR1 as PRHDT and CDR2 as FYEKMQ (reference sequence). The CDR3 covers 13 residues. In nucleotides, the CDR3 is TGTGCCAGCAGCTCCGGGACCCTAGGAGGCTACACCTTC. Protein sequence: CASSSGTLGGYTF. Together with reference TRBV13 and TRBJ1-2, the CDR3 gives the full variable domain: AAGVIQSPRHLIKEKRETATLKCYPIPRHDTVYWYQQGPGQDPQFLISFYEKMQSDKGSIPDRFSAQQFSDYHSELNMSSLELGDSALYFCASSSGTLGGYTFGSGTRLTVV.

V and J are TRBV10-3 and TRBJ2-7; a weak D match, TRBD2 (6 bases). Trimming removed 6 bases at V and 7 bases at J, with 16 bases between. The CDR3 is 13 residues long. Per the germline V gene, CDR1 is ENHRY and CDR2 is SYGVKD. In nucleotides, the CDR3 is TGTGCCATCAGGCACGGGGGAGTGGAGGAGCAGTACTTC. It encodes CAIRHGGVEEQYF.

Notes on this clonotype: The conserved phenylalanine or tryptophan normally closing the CDR3 is absent here, so this likely arose from a read error. The chain has TRBV7-9 and TRBJ1-1, with TRBD1 matching over 8 bases. Trimming took 7 bases from V and 4 from J; bases not matched to a gene: 8. The CDR3 spans 14 residues. The V gene's germline CDR1 is SEHNR and CDR2 FQNEAQ (reference sequence). The chain's CDR3 is CASMDRVAATEAFL. The CDR3 coding sequence is TGTGCCAGCATGGACAGGGTGGCGGCCACTGAAGCTTTCCTT.

The rearrangement joins TRBV27 to TRBJ1-1; possibly TRBD1 for D (5 bases). Trimming took off 8 bases at V and 11 bases at J, with 15 bases between the two ends. Germline loops: CDR1 MNHEY, CDR2 SMNVEV (reference sequence). The CDR3 is made up of 11 amino acids. In DNA, the CDR3 is TGTGCCAGCCCCCGGCGGGGGTGGGCTTTCTTT. Amino acid sequence: CASPRRGWAFF.

In its sample, this clonotype was seen many times. V is TRBV7-8 and J is TRBJ1-1; the D is unclear. The CDR3 consists of 13 residues. V lost 5 bases, J lost 1 base, and 8 bases lay in between. Germline V gene sequence: CDR1 SGHVS, CDR2 FQNEAQ. The CDR3 is CASSVQKNTEAFF. The DNA for the CDR3 is TGTGCCAGCAGCGTTCAGAAGAACACTGAAGCTTTCTTT.

Note on this clonotype: Since a much larger clone is just one base distant, this may be a read error. The V gene is TRBV24-1, the J gene TRBJ1-5; D is perhaps TRBD1 (5 bases). Germline values: CDR1 KGHDR, CDR2 SFDVKD. Trimming removed 2 bases from V and 6 bases from J, with 10 bases in between. The CDR3 is 14 residues long. The CDR3 is CATSDSGYGQPQHF. The CDR3 nucleotides read TGTGCCACCAGTGATTCAGGGTATGGTCAGCCCCAGCATTTT.

The chain couples TRBV20-1 to TRBJ1-6; the D is unclear. Deletions cut 7 bases from V and 5 bases from J, with 18 bases between. The CDR3 is 15 residues long. Germline V CDR1 and CDR2: DFQATT, SNEGSKA (reference sequence). The CDR3 DNA sequence: TGCAGTGTTCAGGCTTACAACATGGATAATTCACCCCTCCACTTT. Translating it yields CSVQAYNMDNSPLHF.

The chain recombines TRBV10-3 with TRBJ2-7; 9 bases line up with TRBD1. This CDR3 is 13 amino acids long. Germline V gene data show CDR1 as ENHRY and CDR2 as SYGVKD. Trimming took 6 bases from V and 5 from J; bases not matched to a gene: 5. CDR3 DNA: TGTGCCATCAGAGGACAGGGGATCGACGAGCAGTACTTC. Its protein product is CAIRGQGIDEQYF.

The rearrangement uses TRBV7-2 and TRBJ2-3; 9 nucleotides line up with TRBD1. CDR3 size: 14 residues. V gave up 9 bases and J gave up 3 bases; unmatched junction bases: 7. In germline, CDR1 is SGHTA, CDR2 FQGNSA. The CDR3 nucleotides read TGTGCCAGTTCGGGACAGGGCAGGACAGATACGCAGTATTTT. Translating it yields CASSGQGRTDTQYF.